This TCR beta chain comes out of a study of shared clonotypes between healthy human individuals. The method was immunoSEQ multiplex PCR; TCRdb's version includes in-frame clones alone and lacks a portion of them. The sample lists approximately 2,000,000 clones, around 93% occurring once. Overall study findings and caveats: Relative to clonotypes present in all four donors, those not shared had lower generation probabilities. In this cohort, only blood was sampled, and tissue repertoires likely differ.

This clone has only one observation. The antigen remains unidentified. Naive CD8 cells lacked CD45RO and underwent positive selection for CCR7, leaving out terminally differentiated effector memory CD45RA+ cells. Per germline, CDR1 SGHNT and CDR2 YYREEE (reference sequence). The J segment lost 8 bases and the V segment lost 4 bases, leaving 15 bases of the junction unmatched. The CDR3 sequence is 16 residues long. The clonotype was recovered from a man younger than 30 in good health. Some clones in this sample may be carry-over from other donors' samples. The chain uses TRBV5-4 and TRBJ2-1; 7 nucleotides match TRBD2. Sequencing input: naive CD8+ T cells from PBMCs. CDR3 protein: CASSGDLAARGHEQFF. The CDR3 DNA sequence: TGTGCCAGCAGCGGCGACCTAGCGGCGCGCGGGCATGAGCAGTTCTTC.